This T cell receptor beta chain was sequenced for a study of T cell responses to AZD1222 COVID-19 vaccine. Profiled with immunoSEQ multiplex PCR; TCRdb holds only in-frame clones, not every one. The repertoire has 100,000 to 140,000 clones, around 90% of them found once; the top ten carry about 7%. Concerning this clone itself: Its specificity is unknown.

Findings and limits, study-wide: Possibly, clonal diversity was underestimated; donors were largely white British and included more females. Sampling that yielded the repertoires occurred only after the peak T cell response. Rises in breadth and depth of Spike-specific TCRs came after two AZD1222 doses.

V shed 5 bases and J 4 bases; nucleotides not matched to a gene: 3. The CDR3 extends over 14 amino acids. CDR1 is SGHTA and CDR2 is FQGNSA in the germline V gene. The chain couples TRBV7-2 to TRBJ2-7; TRBD2 matches 12 bases. The TCR was taken from an adult in good health. The sample in question was peripheral blood, obtained on day 0 of AZD1222 vaccination. CDR3 loop: CASSVGLAGYEQYF. The CDR3 DNA reads as TGTGCCAGCAGCGTCGGACTAGCGGGGTACGAGCAGTACTTC.